Below are 29 T cell receptor beta chains sequenced from a single sample in a study of identical twins. TCRdb reprocessed the 5' RACE reads via MiXCR and lists one record per CDR3 protein. The sample yields about 530,000 distinct CDR3 sequences, roughly 15% seen once. These data were also filed under a second study, of yellow fever vaccine responses in identical twins.

Sequences were obtained from CD4+ T cells sorted from blood. All receptors derive from a woman aged 18-29 years in good health.

This clonotype was observed a handful of times. The chain's CDR3 is CASSPPDSYEQYF. In DNA, the CDR3 is TGTGCCAGCAGTCCTCCAGACAGCTACGAGCAGTACTTC. V and J are TRBV12-3 or TRBV12-4 and TRBJ2-7; a weak D match, TRBD1 (5 bases). V lost 5 bases, J lost 3 bases, and 11 bases lay in between. The CDR3 has 13 residues.

The V gene is TRBV12-3 or TRBV12-4, the J gene TRBJ1-5, with TRBD1 as a possible D gene (5 bases). V lost 3 bases to trimming and J lost 3 bases, with 12 bases between them. This CDR3 is built from 15 residues. The CDR3 DNA reads as TGTGCCAGCAGTTTGGGGGACGCTACCAATCAGCCCCAGCATTTT. Translation gives CASSLGDATNQPQHF.

The rearrangement uses TRBV20-1 and TRBJ2-7; D possibly corresponds to TRBD2 (7 bases). This CDR3 has 13 amino acids. Trimming cost V 5 bases and J 7 bases, with 18 bases left between them. Germline CDR1 and CDR2: DFQATT and SNEGSKA (reference sequence). The CDR3 sequence: CSASSTGGREQYF. The DNA for the CDR3 is TGCAGTGCTTCCTCGACGGGGGGCCGGGAGCAGTACTTC.

This clonotype appeared a few times. The chain couples TRBV14 to TRBJ2-3; no clear D gene. Between the trimmed V and J ends, which lost 1 base and 10 bases, there was a span of 6 bases. Germline V CDR1 and CDR2: SGHDN, FVKESK. The CDR3 extends over 11 amino acids. CDR3 residues: CASSQGEAQYF. Here the CDR3 DNA reads TGTGCCAGCAGCCAAGGTGAGGCGCAGTATTTT.

This clonotype was seen more than once but under ten times. This sequence joins TRBV29-1 and TRBJ2-3; 9 nucleotides line up with TRBD1. This CDR3 contains 15 residues. The J segment lost 5 bases and the V segment lost 4 bases, leaving 10 bases of the junction unmatched. Germline assignment: CDR1 SQVTM and CDR2 ANQGSEA. This chain's CDR3 is CSVAQGQGYRDTQYF. CDR3 DNA sequence: TGCAGCGTTGCACAGGGACAGGGATATCGAGATACGCAGTATTTT.

V is TRBV11-2 and J is TRBJ2-7, with 11 bases aligning to TRBD2. The J segment lost 2 bases and the V segment lost 2 bases, leaving 5 bases of the junction unmatched. The germline V gene encodes CDR1 SGHAT and CDR2 FQNNGV. CDR3 length equals 16 residues. The CDR3 loop reads CASSLSVAGGTYEQYF. CDR3 in DNA: TGTGCCAGCAGCTTATCGGTAGCGGGAGGGACCTACGAGCAGTACTTC.

This chain uses TRBV15 with TRBJ2-7; D ambiguous. Germline CDR1 LNHNV, CDR2 YYDKDF (reference sequence). This CDR3 is 13 amino acids long. Trimming pared 0 bases from V and 3 bases from J, leaving 6 bases between. CDR3 sequence (DNA): TGTGCCACCAGCAGAGAAGTAGGCTACGAGCAGTACGTC. Amino acids: CATSREVGYEQYV.

This clonotype was detected a few times. The chain links TRBV6-6 to TRBJ2-1; 12 nucleotides match TRBD2. The J segment lost 10 bases and the V segment lost 10 bases, leaving 8 bases of the junction unmatched. CDR1 is MNHNY and CDR2 is SVGAGI in the germline V gene (reference sequence). CDR3 length equals 13 residues. The CDR3 region is CATTSGRPGEQFF. CDR3 in DNA: TGTGCCACCACTAGCGGGAGGCCCGGGGAGCAGTTCTTC.

This sequence joins TRBV4-1 and TRBJ2-5; 8 bases are a match to TRBD2. Germline V gives CDR1 MGHRA, CDR2 YSYEKL. V gave up 2 bases and J gave up 5 bases; unmatched junction bases: 7. This CDR3 region has 15 residues. CDR3 protein: CASSQTGTRSETQYF. The CDR3 bases are TGCGCCAGCAGCCAAACGGGGACTAGATCCGAGACCCAGTACTTC.

This clonotype has more than one count but fewer than ten. The CDR3 region has the DNA TGTGCCAGCAGTGAGGGTGGGGCAGGGACCTACGAGCAGTACTTC. Its protein product is CASSEGGAGTYEQYF. The chain carries TRBV2 and TRBJ2-7; tentative D call: TRBD1 (5 bases). The CDR3 length is 15 residues. CDR1 is SNHLY and CDR2 is FYNNEI in the germline V gene. The V end lost 3 bases, the J end lost 2 bases, and 14 bases lay between the germline ends.

This clonotype was seen a few times. The CDR3 region is CASSYGAGRNTEAFF. DNA of the CDR3: TGTGCCAGCAGTTACGGGGCAGGAAGGAACACTGAAGCTTTCTTT. V usage is TRBV6-5 and J usage is TRBJ1-1; maybe TRBD1 (5 bases). This CDR3 is 15 amino acids long. CDR1 and CDR2 (germline): MNHEY, SVGAGI. V lost 2 bases to trimming and J lost 1 base, with 11 bases between them.

This clonotype was found a few times. This chain joins TRBV29-1 and TRBJ2-3, with D possibly being TRBD1 (6 bases). Germline CDR1 and CDR2: SQVTM and ANQGSEA. This CDR3 has 15 amino acids. Trimming pared 4 bases from V and 2 bases from J, leaving 16 bases between. The CDR3 bases are TGCAGCGTTGGTTATTGGGGACAAAACACAGATACGCAGTATTTT. Translation gives CSVGYWGQNTDTQYF.

This chain connects TRBV20-1 to TRBJ2-7; D ambiguous. Trimming stripped 0 bases from V and 6 bases from J, with 12 bases between. Germline CDR1 and CDR2: DFQATT and SNEGSKA (reference sequence). This CDR3 is built from 13 residues. CDR3 sequence (DNA): TGCAGTGCTAGAGAGGGTGGGAAGTCCGAGCAGTACTTC. Translation: CSAREGGKSEQYF.

This clonotype came up a few times. The J gene is TRBJ2-5, the V gene TRBV7-9; D possibly corresponds to TRBD1 (6 bases). The CDR3 has 13 amino acids. Between the trimmed V and J ends, which lost 11 bases and 7 bases, there was a span of 20 bases. The V gene's germline CDR1 is SEHNR and CDR2 FQNEAQ (reference sequence). The CDR3 bases are TGTGCCGCCTGTCCGACTCTAGGGGGGACCCAGTACTTC. The encoded protein is CAACPTLGGTQYF.

There are a few counts of this clonotype. The genes are TRBV7-9 and TRBJ2-2; D ambiguous. Trimming removed 1 base from V and 7 bases from J, with 10 bases in between. The CDR3 is made up of 14 amino acids. From germline, CDR1 is SEHNR and CDR2 FQNEAQ (reference sequence). The CDR3 DNA sequence: TGTGCCAGCAGCTTAGAGTGGCAGAACGGGGAGCTGTTTTTT. This codes for CASSLEWQNGELFF.

This clonotype was counted a few times. The genes are TRBV4-1 and TRBJ2-1; a possible D gene is TRBD2 (5 bases). The CDR3 extends over 16 amino acids. V was trimmed by 1 base and J by 9 bases, leaving 19 bases between them. Germline V gene data show CDR1 as MGHRA and CDR2 as YSYEKL. CDR3 sequence reads: CASSQVDLISFGEQFF. CDR3 nucleotide sequence: TGCGCCAGCAGCCAAGTGGACTTGATTAGTTTCGGTGAGCAGTTCTTC.

The table lists this clonotype with many counts. The gene calls are TRBV7-9 and TRBJ2-1; D uncertain. Germline V gene sequence: CDR1 SEHNR, CDR2 FQNEAQ (reference sequence). V was shortened by 1 base and J by 1 base, with 14 bases between the two germline ends. CDR3 size: 17 residues. Here the CDR3 DNA reads TGTGCCAGCAGCTTAGGGGCTAGTATGGTATCCTACAATGAGCAGTTCTTC. Amino acid sequence: CASSLGASMVSYNEQFF.

This chain links TRBV29-1 with TRBJ2-5; D unresolved. The length of the CDR3 is 15 residues. Germline loops: CDR1 SQVTM, CDR2 ANQGSEA. The ends were cut back, 3 bases at V and 1 base at J, with 15 bases in the middle. Here the CDR3 reads CSVEARRAPQETQYF. The CDR3 nucleotides are TGCAGCGTTGAGGCACGAAGGGCTCCCCAAGAGACCCAGTACTTC. Supplemented by reference TRBV29-1 and TRBJ2-5, the full variable domain reads SAVISQKPSRDICQRGTSLTIQCQVDSQVTMMFWYRQQPGQSLTLIATANQGSEATYESGFVIDKFPISRPNLTFSTLTVSNMSPEDSSIYLCSVEARRAPQETQYFGPGTRLLVL.

In DNA, the CDR3 is TGTGCCAGCAGCCCCGACAGGGGCCCCTACGAGCAGTACGTC. Amino acid sequence: CASSPDRGPYEQYV. This chain joins TRBV7-2 and TRBJ2-7; 8 bases match TRBD1. CDR1 and CDR2 (germline): SGHTA, FQGNSA. The CDR3 runs 14 residues. J gave up 2 bases and V 5 bases, and 5 bases lay outside the gene matches.

The chain recombines TRBV24-1 with TRBJ2-2; perhaps TRBD1 as D (6 bases). The germline V and J ends were trimmed by 4 bases and 1 base, with 9 bases remaining between them. The germline CDR1 and CDR2 sequences are KGHDR and SFDVKD. This CDR3 has 15 amino acids. CDR3 in DNA: TGTGCCACCAGTGACCCGACAGGGAACACCGGGGAGCTGTTTTTT. Translation: CATSDPTGNTGELFF.

CDR3 bases: TGTGCCAGCAGTCTGGGACTGGGTGGGCCAGGGGCCAACGTCCTGACTTTC. This translates into CASSLGLGGPGANVLTF. The chain employs TRBV12-3 or TRBV12-4 and TRBJ2-6; D is possibly TRBD2 (6 bases). This CDR3 has 17 amino acids. Trimming took off 5 bases at V and 4 bases at J, with 18 bases between the two ends.

The sample holds a few counts of this clonotype. The chain joins TRBV12-3 or TRBV12-4 to TRBJ1-3; 9 bases fit TRBD1. Unmatched junction bases numbered 9, after V lost 2 bases and J lost 4 bases. The CDR3 consists of 17 residues. CDR3 residues: CASSLRAGTGYGNTIYF. CDR3 in DNA: TGTGCCAGCAGTTTAAGAGCTGGGACAGGGTACGGAAACACCATATATTTT.

This chain links TRBV7-8 with TRBJ2-7; D is unclear. This CDR3 has 11 amino acids. Trimming took 8 bases from V and 6 from J, leaving 11 bases between them. Germline V CDR1 and CDR2: SGHVS, FQNEAQ. Here the CDR3 reads CASGLGSEQYF. Here the CDR3 DNA reads TGTGCCAGCGGCCTGGGATCCGAGCAGTACTTC.

This chain connects TRBV28 to TRBJ2-1; 8 bases agree with TRBD2. CDR1 is MDHEN and CDR2 is SYDVKM in the germline V gene. This CDR3 has 16 residues. V was pared by 8 bases and J by 6 bases, with 15 bases of the junction left unmatched. The CDR3 DNA is TGTGCCAGCGAAGGGAGAATCCCGGGACTAGTCAATGAGCAGTTCTTC. It translates to CASEGRIPGLVNEQFF.

This clonotype was found a few times. CDR3 nucleotide sequence: TGTGCCAGCACCTTGGGACAGCCTGCCCCAGAGACCCAGTACTTC. As protein: CASTLGQPAPETQYF. The chain links TRBV28 to TRBJ2-5, with 7 bases that match TRBD1. Germline V gene lookup returns CDR1 MDHEN and CDR2 SYDVKM. This CDR3 is 15 amino acids long. V dropped 7 bases and J dropped 4; count of bases not matched to a gene: 12.

Concerning this clonotype: A read error is likely, as this CDR3 ends without the conserved phenylalanine or tryptophan. The chain couples TRBV6-1 to TRBJ1-4; unclear D gene. V lost 4 bases to trimming and J lost 0 bases, with 9 bases between them. Germline assignment: CDR1 MNHNS and CDR2 SASEGT. CDR3 length: 15 residues. This CDR3 is CASSGPGSTNEKLFL. The CDR3, as DNA: TGTGCCAGCAGTGGTCCGGGTTCAACTAATGAAAAACTGTTTCTT.

The sample holds a few counts of this clonotype. This chain links TRBV5-1 with TRBJ1-2; no reliable D call. With 0 bases removed from V and 6 bases from J, the gap between germline ends came to 9 bases. CDR3 length equals 13 residues. Germline V CDR1 and CDR2: SGHRS, YFSETQ. CDR3 nucleotide sequence: TGCGCCAGCAGCTTGGGTCAGACCGATGGCTACACCTTC. Translated, it gives CASSLGQTDGYTF.

The CDR3 spells CASKAGMIDTQYF. DNA for the CDR3: TGTGCCAGCAAAGCAGGGATGATAGATACGCAGTATTTT. The chain carries TRBV2 and TRBJ2-3; TRBD1 might be the D (5 bases). This CDR3 comprises 13 residues. Trimming cost V 7 bases and J 5 bases, with 13 bases left between them. CDR1 is SNHLY and CDR2 is FYNNEI in the germline V gene.

DNA for the CDR3: TGCAGTGCTAGAGGGCTAGCGGGAGGGAATGAGCAGTTCTTC. This codes for CSARGLAGGNEQFF. The chain couples TRBV20-1 to TRBJ2-1; 12 bases map to TRBD2. This CDR3 is 14 amino acids long. Germline trimming cut 1 base from V and 7 bases from J; bases unmatched to any gene: 2. The germline gives CDR1 DFQATT, CDR2 SNEGSKA (reference sequence).